These 10 T cell receptor beta chains share one sample of origin, sequenced in a study of shared clonotypes between healthy human individuals. The method was immunoSEQ multiplex PCR; TCRdb's version includes in-frame clones alone and lacks a portion of them. Of approximately 1,500,000 clones in the sample, approximately 98% are singletons; the top ten hold 0.4% to 0.55%. The sequencing sample was made of naive CD4+ T cells sorted from blood. Subset: CD45RA+ positively selected. Source of these receptors: a man aged 25 to 40 in good health.

This chain's CDR3 is CAISEYPESNEKLFF. The CDR3 nucleotides read TGTGCCATCAGTGAGTACCCGGAAAGTAATGAAAAACTGTTTTTT. The gene calls are TRBV10-3 and TRBJ1-4; D is ambiguous. V lost 1 base to trimming and J lost 4 bases, with 10 bases between them. The CDR3 sequence is 15 residues long. Germline V CDR1 and CDR2: ENHRY, SYGVKD.

This chain joins TRBV30 and TRBJ2-2; D not resolved. Germline V gives CDR1 GTSNPN, CDR2 SVGIG (reference sequence). The V gene lost 0 bases and the J gene lost 4 bases, with 24 bases spanning the gap. The CDR3 extends over 19 amino acids. The DNA for the CDR3 is TGTGCCTGGAGTGTACGTTCACGGTTCGGTGGCGCAGGCACCGGGGAGCTGTTTTTT. Its protein is CAWSVRSRFGGAGTGELFF.

The table lists this clone with a count of one. The chain has TRBV19 and TRBJ2-1; D unclear. CDR1 and CDR2 from the germline V gene are LNHDA and SQIVND (reference sequence). The CDR3 has 16 amino acids. Trimming cost V 6 bases and J 4 bases, with 19 bases left between them. The CDR3 loop is CASSPNSYRLYNEQFF. CDR3 nucleotides: TGTGCCAGTAGCCCAAACTCCTACCGTCTGTACAATGAGCAGTTCTTC. Using reference TRBV19 and TRBJ2-1 for the parts outside the CDR3, the full variable domain is DGGITQSPKYLFRKEGQNVTLSCEQNLNHDAMYWYRQDPGQGLRLIYYSQIVNDFQKGDIAEGYSVSREKKESFPLTVTSAQKNPTAFYLCASSPNSYRLYNEQFFGPGTRLTVL.

The chain carries TRBV7-2 and TRBJ2-2; possible D gene TRBD2, 6 bases. The V end was cut by 7 bases, the J end by 5 bases, with 14 bases between. The CDR3 runs to 14 residues. Germline V CDR1 and CDR2: SGHTA, FQGNSA. CDR3 amino acids: CASTPGTSTGELFF. The CDR3 DNA is TGTGCCAGCACCCCAGGGACTTCGACCGGGGAGCTGTTTTTT.

V gene TRBV15 combines with J gene TRBJ1-1; the D gene is possibly TRBD1 (5 bases). Germline V gene data show CDR1 as LNHNV and CDR2 as YYDKDF (reference sequence). V lost 3 bases to trimming and J lost 4 bases, with 15 bases between them. The CDR3 is made up of 15 amino acids. The CDR3: CATSRPGGARTEAFF. In DNA form, the CDR3 reads TGTGCCACCAGCAGGCCCGGCGGGGCGCGCACTGAAGCTTTCTTT.

This chain links TRBV10-3 with TRBJ2-7, with D perhaps TRBD1 (6 bases). Germline V gives CDR1 ENHRY, CDR2 SYGVKD. The CDR3 runs to 16 residues. V was pared by 0 bases and J by 2 bases, with 14 bases between. For the CDR3, the DNA is TGTGCCATCAGTGAGTCGACTGGACAGCCTCCCTACGAGCAGTACTTC. Protein: CAISESTGQPPYEQYF.

The CDR3 region is CASSLSLLGEQYF. CDR3 DNA: TGCGCCAGCAGCCTCAGCCTTCTGGGGGAGCAGTACTTC. This chain links TRBV5-1 with TRBJ2-7; unclear D gene. Trimming left V 4 bases short and J 7 bases short, with 15 bases between. This CDR3 comprises 13 residues. Germline CDR1 reads SGHRS; CDR2 reads YFSETQ. Filled out from reference TRBV5-1 and TRBJ2-7, the complete variable domain reads KAGVTQTPRYLIKTRGQQVTLSCSPISGHRSVSWYQQTPGQGLQFLFEYFSETQRNKGNFPGRFSGRQFSNSRSEMNVSTLELGDSALYLCASSLSLLGEQYFGPGTRLTVT.

The chain combines TRBV6-4 with TRBJ2-2; D uncertain. Germline V gene lookup returns CDR1 MRHNA and CDR2 SNTAGT. CDR3 length: 14 amino acids. Deletions cut 5 bases from V and 5 bases from J, with 12 bases between. The CDR3 region is CASSSLPETGELFF. As DNA, the CDR3 is TGTGCCAGCAGTTCTTTACCTGAGACCGGGGAGCTGTTTTTT.

The CDR3 is CSVATSAAGANVLTF. The DNA for the CDR3 is TGCAGCGTTGCAACTAGCGCAGCTGGGGCCAACGTCCTGACTTTC. The chain carries TRBV29-1 and TRBJ2-6, with TRBD2 identical over 7 bases. J lost 2 bases, V lost 4 bases, and 5 bases had no gene match. This CDR3 is 15 amino acids long. Germline V gene sequence: CDR1 SQVTM, CDR2 ANQGSEA.

The CDR3 here is CASSPRGGGNLNTEAFF. Written as DNA, the CDR3 is TGTGCCAGCTCACCACGGGGCGGGGGGAACTTGAACACTGAAGCTTTCTTT. The rearrangement links TRBV18 to TRBJ1-1; weak D call: TRBD1 (5 bases). Germline V gives CDR1 KGHSH, CDR2 LQKENI. This CDR3 has 17 amino acids. Trimming removed 1 base at V and 0 bases at J, with 15 bases between.